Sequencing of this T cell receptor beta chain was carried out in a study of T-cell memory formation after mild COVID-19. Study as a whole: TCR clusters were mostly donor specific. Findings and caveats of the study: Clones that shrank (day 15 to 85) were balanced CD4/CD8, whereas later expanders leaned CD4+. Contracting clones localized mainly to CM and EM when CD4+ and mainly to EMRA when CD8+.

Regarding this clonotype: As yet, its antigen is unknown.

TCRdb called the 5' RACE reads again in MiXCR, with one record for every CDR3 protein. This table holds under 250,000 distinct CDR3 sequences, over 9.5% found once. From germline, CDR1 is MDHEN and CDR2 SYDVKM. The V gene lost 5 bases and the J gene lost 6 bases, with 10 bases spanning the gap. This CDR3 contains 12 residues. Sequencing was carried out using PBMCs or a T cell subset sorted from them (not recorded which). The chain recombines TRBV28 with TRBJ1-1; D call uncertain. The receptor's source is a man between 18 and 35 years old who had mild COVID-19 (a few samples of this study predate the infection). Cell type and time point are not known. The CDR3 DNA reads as TGTGCCAGCAGTGGCGGTCGGGCTGAAGCTTTCTTT. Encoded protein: CASSGGRAEAFF.